The following is a T cell receptor (beta chain) sequence with its context. The record originates from a study of blood T cell repertoires in COVID-19. On the study more broadly: The United States, Italy and Spain supplied acute and convalescent COVID-19 samples.

Here immunoSEQ multiplex PCR was the method, and the copy in TCRdb shows in-frame clones only, minus some. This sample has about 74,000 clones, with approximately 80% found just once. Germline-derived CDR1 and CDR2 are SEHNR and FQNEAQ (reference sequence). This CDR3 has 15 residues. V gave up 5 bases and J gave up 2 bases; unmatched junction bases: 2. The sequenced material came from peripheral blood. The V and J genes are TRBV7-9 and TRBJ2-5; TRBD2 matches 13 bases. This TCR derives from a human donor in a cohort sampled during active COVID-19. The CDR3 nucleotides are TGTGCCAGCAGCAAACTAGCGGGAGGGCAAGAGACCCAGTACTTC. This codes for CASSKLAGGQETQYF. The full variable domain, with the rest looked up from reference TRBV7-9 and TRBJ2-5, is DTGVSQNPRHKITKRGQNVTFRCDPISEHNRLYWYRQTLGQGPEFLTYFQNEAQLEKSRLLSDRFSAERPKGSFSTLEIQRTEQGDSAMYLCASSKLAGGQETQYFGPGTRLLVL.